The 23 T cell receptor beta chains reported below all come from one sample, sequenced in a study of blood T cells in healthy people across ages. A second about 7 to 12 cycle PCR used barcoded and J-beta primers. TCRdb passed the 5' RACE reads through MiXCR, listing each CDR3 protein once. The top ten clones hold around 18% of a sample with 790,000 or so distinct CDR3 sequences, about half of them seen once. Sequencing was performed on blood. These receptors were collected from a man older than 75 in good health.

This chain joins TRBV7-2 and TRBJ1-2; D call uncertain. The V end lost 5 bases, the J end lost 7 bases, and 14 bases lay between the germline ends. This CDR3 has 13 residues. CDR1 and CDR2 from the germline V gene are SGHTA and FQGNSA. The CDR3 DNA is TGTGCCAGCAGCCCTTTTGAGAGCGGTGGCTACACCTTC. Protein: CASSPFESGGYTF.

A few counts support this clonotype. The V call is TRBV12-3 or TRBV12-4, the J call TRBJ2-1; 8 bases line up with TRBD2. V gave up 3 bases and J gave up 8 bases; unmatched junction bases: 6. The CDR3 consists of 14 residues. CDR3 residues: CASSFAGRAHEQFF. The CDR3 DNA reads as TGTGCCAGCAGTTTTGCCGGGAGGGCCCATGAGCAGTTCTTC.

The chain links TRBV2 to TRBJ2-7, with 7 bases matching TRBD2. The CDR3 consists of 13 residues. The trim removed 7 bases at V and 4 bases at J, leaving 7 bases unmatched. The V gene's germline CDR1 is SNHLY and CDR2 FYNNEI. As DNA, the CDR3 is TGTGCCAGCACCCGGGGAGGGGTGTACGAGCAGTACTTC. It codes for CASTRGGVYEQYF.

This chain connects TRBV20-1 to TRBJ2-3; D is perhaps TRBD1 (5 bases). This CDR3 has 18 residues. V gave up 3 bases and J gave up 1 base, with 23 bases separating them. CDR1 is DFQATT and CDR2 is SNEGSKA in the germline V gene (reference sequence). The CDR3 sequence is CSASPTQRTQKGTDTQYF. The CDR3 DNA follows: TGCAGTGCTAGTCCGACTCAGAGGACACAAAAGGGCACAGATACGCAGTATTTT.

The V and J genes are TRBV28 and TRBJ1-5, with 9 positions matching TRBD1. The CDR3 sequence is 15 residues long. CDR1 and CDR2 from the germline V gene are MDHEN and SYDVKM. The ends lost 6 bases at V and 9 bases at J; junction bases unmatched: 12. DNA of the CDR3: TGTGCCAGCAGGTCGGGACAGGGCGACAGTAGGCCCCAGCATTTT. Protein: CASRSGQGDSRPQHF.

The chain carries TRBV12-3 or TRBV12-4 and TRBJ1-1; no firm D call. The CDR3 has 12 residues. V was shortened by 0 bases and J by 5 bases, with 4 bases between the two germline ends. The CDR3 coding sequence is TGTGCCAGCAGTTTAGCTCCGACTGAAGCTTTCTTT. Amino acid sequence: CASSLAPTEAFF.

This clonotype has only a few counts. V and J are TRBV6-1 and TRBJ2-7; 9 nucleotides match TRBD2. Unmatched junction bases numbered 13, after V lost 10 bases and J lost 0 bases. CDR1 is MNHNS and CDR2 is SASEGT in the germline V gene. This CDR3 is 16 amino acids long. Here the CDR3 DNA reads TGTGCCACCAAAACCCGGGCTAGCGGGACCTCCTACGAGCAGTACTTC. Protein: CATKTRASGTSYEQYF.

This chain connects TRBV27 to TRBJ2-1; TRBD2 agrees at 15 bases. Trimming cost V 5 bases and J 6 bases; bases outside gene matches: 8. The germline gives CDR1 MNHEY, CDR2 SMNVEV (reference sequence). The CDR3 extends over 17 amino acids. The CDR3 sequence is CASSLGLAGGLINEQFF. CDR3 nucleotides: TGTGCCAGCAGTCTCGGACTAGCGGGAGGGCTGATCAATGAGCAGTTCTTC.

This clonotype was counted only a few times. CDR3 nucleotides: TGTGCCATCAGTGAGGGGAGTCTAGCGGGAGGTTACAATGAGCAGTTCTTC. Its translation is CAISEGSLAGGYNEQFF. This sequence joins TRBV10-3 and TRBJ2-1; TRBD2 aligns across 11 bases. Germline trimming cut 2 bases from V and 4 bases from J; bases unmatched to any gene: 7. Germline V gene lookup returns CDR1 ENHRY and CDR2 SYGVKD. CDR3 size: 17 residues.

The chain carries TRBV24-1 and TRBJ2-7; D perhaps matches TRBD2 (5 bases). V lost 1 base to trimming and J lost 5 bases, with 8 bases between them. From germline, CDR1 is KGHDR and CDR2 SFDVKD. CDR3 length: 13 amino acids. CDR3 amino acids: CATSDLYGDEQYF. CDR3 sequence (DNA): TGTGCCACCAGTGATTTATACGGGGACGAGCAGTACTTC.

This chain links TRBV6-1 with TRBJ2-3, with 14 positions matching TRBD2. After removal of 5 bases from V and 2 bases from J, the junction contained 3 bases not matched to a gene. The germline CDR1 and CDR2 sequences are MNHNS and SASEGT. The CDR3 is made up of 16 amino acids. The CDR3 region has the DNA TGTGCCAGCAGTCGGACTAGCGGGGGGTTCACAGATACGCAGTATTTT. It codes for CASSRTSGGFTDTQYF.

The CDR3 reads CASTSGSQDEQFF. The CDR3, as DNA: TGTGCCAGCACTAGCGGGAGCCAGGATGAGCAGTTCTTC. The genes are TRBV7-9 and TRBJ2-1, with 10 bases fitting TRBD2. The CDR3 spans 13 residues. The germline V gene has CDR1 SEHNR and CDR2 FQNEAQ (reference sequence). Trimming at V came to 7 bases and at J to 8 bases, leaving 5 bases not matched to a gene.

A remark on this clonotype: A much larger clone sits a single nucleotide away, making a read error possible. The CDR3 spells CASSAAGATYEQYF. In DNA, the CDR3 is TGTGCCAGCAGTGCAGCGGGAGCCACCTACGAGCAGTACTTC. The chain is built from TRBV27 and TRBJ2-7; the match to TRBD2 covers 8 bases. J was trimmed by 2 bases and V by 5 bases; bases with no gene match: 5. The CDR3 sequence is 14 residues long. In germline, CDR1 is MNHEY, CDR2 SMNVEV (reference sequence).

Remarks on this clonotype: A much larger clonotype is one base distant, so this may be a read error. V and J are TRBV2 and TRBJ2-7; 8 bases are a match to TRBD1. CDR1 SNHLY and CDR2 FYNNEI come from the germline V gene. This CDR3 comprises 13 residues. Trimming removed 1 base from V and 4 bases from J; junction bases left unmatched: 0. The CDR3 reads CASSEGTGYEQYF. DNA for the CDR3: TGTGCCAGCAGTGAAGGGACAGGGTACGAGCAGTACTTC. Together with reference TRBV2 and TRBJ2-7, the CDR3 gives the full variable domain: EPEVTQTPSHQVTQMGQEVILRCVPISNHLYFYWYRQILGQKVEFLVSFYNNEISEKSEIFDDQFSVERPDGSNFTLKIRSTKLEDSAMYFCASSEGTGYEQYFGPGTRLTVT.

This clonotype was recorded once. It may be a read error: a sequence one base away is much more abundant. V is TRBV12-3 or TRBV12-4 and J is TRBJ1-4; D remains ambiguous. V dropped 4 bases and J dropped 2 bases, with 8 bases sitting between them. The CDR3 is made up of 14 amino acids. CDR3 sequence: CASSWIGTNEKLFF. The CDR3 bases are TGTGCCAGCAGTTGGATAGGGACTAATGAAAAACTGTTTTTT.

The chain carries TRBV20-1 and TRBJ2-1, with 9 bases aligning to TRBD2. The V gene end was trimmed by 6 bases and the J gene end by 5 bases; junction bases not matched to a gene: 5. This CDR3 region has 13 residues. The germline V gene encodes CDR1 DFQATT and CDR2 SNEGSKA (reference sequence). The chain's CDR3 is CSALAGLNNEQFF. In DNA, the CDR3 is TGCAGTGCACTAGCGGGTCTCAACAATGAGCAGTTCTTC.

This clonotype was seen many times. CDR3 nucleotides: TGCAGTGCTGGCGGGTCCTTTAGTGGCTCCTACAATGAGCAGTTCTTC. As protein: CSAGGSFSGSYNEQFF. The chain is built from TRBV20-1 and TRBJ2-1, with a weak D call TRBD2 (5 bases). This CDR3 region has 16 residues. V was cut by 5 bases and J by 0 bases, with 17 bases left in between. The germline V gene has CDR1 DFQATT and CDR2 SNEGSKA (reference sequence).

This clonotype was observed a few times. This chain connects TRBV9 to TRBJ2-1; TRBD2 matches 12 bases. Germline CDR1 is SGDLS and CDR2 is YYNGEE. V shed 4 bases and J 0 bases; nucleotides not matched to a gene: 14. The CDR3 has 20 residues. The CDR3 DNA follows: TGTGCCAGCAGCCCCAACGGTAGGACTAGCGGGACCCGCTCCTACAATGAGCAGTTCTTC. This sequence encodes CASSPNGRTSGTRSYNEQFF. Filled out from reference TRBV9 and TRBJ2-1, the complete variable domain reads DSGVTQTPKHLITATGQRVTLRCSPRSGDLSVYWYQQSLDQGLQFLIQYYNGEERAKGNILERFSAQQFPDLHSELNLSSLELGDSALYFCASSPNGRTSGTRSYNEQFFGPGTRLTVL.

This clonotype was detected a few times. For the CDR3, the DNA is TGCAGTGCTAGACGAGGACAGGGCTTACGAAACACCATATATTTT. It translates to CSARRGQGLRNTIYF. This sequence joins TRBV20-1 and TRBJ1-3, with TRBD1 identical over 8 bases. Germline CDR1 is DFQATT and CDR2 is SNEGSKA (reference sequence). The CDR3 covers 15 residues. The junction had 8 bases not matched to a gene; V was cut back by 2 bases and J by 5 bases.

The chain links TRBV28 to TRBJ2-7; D remains unclear. Germline values: CDR1 MDHEN, CDR2 SYDVKM. The length of the CDR3 is 16 residues. Trimming shortened V by 5 bases and J by 1 base, and 18 bases separated the two germline ends. The CDR3 coding sequence is TGTGCCAGCAGTCCCACGGCAGGCGTCCTTTCCTACGAGCAGTACTTC. Encoded protein: CASSPTAGVLSYEQYF.

V is TRBV5-1 and J is TRBJ1-1; 10 bases map to TRBD1. The germline gives CDR1 SGHRS, CDR2 YFSETQ. The length of the CDR3 is 16 residues. The V segment lost 4 bases and the J segment 4 bases; nucleotides outside the gene matches: 10. The CDR3 loop reads CASSTRTGGDSTEAFF. The CDR3, as DNA: TGCGCCAGCAGCACCAGGACAGGGGGAGATAGCACTGAAGCTTTCTTT.

In this sample, this clonotype turned up many times. This chain uses TRBV9 with TRBJ2-7, with D tentatively TRBD1 (5 bases). CDR1 is SGDLS, CDR2 YYNGEE, per germline. The germline V and J ends were trimmed by 0 bases and 0 bases, with 7 bases remaining between them. This CDR3 has 14 amino acids. CDR3 amino acids: CASSVEGHSYEQYF. CDR3 bases: TGTGCCAGCAGCGTAGAGGGGCACTCCTACGAGCAGTACTTC. Looking up the rest from reference TRBV9 and TRBJ2-7 gives the full variable domain: DSGVTQTPKHLITATGQRVTLRCSPRSGDLSVYWYQQSLDQGLQFLIQYYNGEERAKGNILERFSAQQFPDLHSELNLSSLELGDSALYFCASSVEGHSYEQYFGPGTRLTVT.

The chain carries TRBV4-3 and TRBJ2-2, with D possibly being TRBD1 or TRBD2 (6 bases each). CDR1 is LGHNA and CDR2 is YSLEER in the germline V gene. This CDR3 has 17 amino acids. V shed 0 bases and J shed 1 base, with 12 bases lying between them. This chain's CDR3 is CASSQDLGGGNTGELFF. The CDR3, as DNA: TGCGCCAGCAGCCAAGATCTAGGGGGAGGGAACACCGGGGAGCTGTTTTTT.